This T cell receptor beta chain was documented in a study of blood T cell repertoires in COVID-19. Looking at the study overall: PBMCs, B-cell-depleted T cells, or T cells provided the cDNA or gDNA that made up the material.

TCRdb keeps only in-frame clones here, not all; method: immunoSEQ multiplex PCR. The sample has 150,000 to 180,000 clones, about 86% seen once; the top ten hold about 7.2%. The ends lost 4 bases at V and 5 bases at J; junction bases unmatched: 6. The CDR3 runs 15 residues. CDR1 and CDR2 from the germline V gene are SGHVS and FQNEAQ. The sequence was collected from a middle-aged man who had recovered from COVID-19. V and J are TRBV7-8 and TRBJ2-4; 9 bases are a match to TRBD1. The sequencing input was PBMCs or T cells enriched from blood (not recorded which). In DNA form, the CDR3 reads TGTGCCAGCAGCTCCACCCGGACAGGGGAAAACATTCAGTACTTC. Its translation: CASSSTRTGENIQYF.